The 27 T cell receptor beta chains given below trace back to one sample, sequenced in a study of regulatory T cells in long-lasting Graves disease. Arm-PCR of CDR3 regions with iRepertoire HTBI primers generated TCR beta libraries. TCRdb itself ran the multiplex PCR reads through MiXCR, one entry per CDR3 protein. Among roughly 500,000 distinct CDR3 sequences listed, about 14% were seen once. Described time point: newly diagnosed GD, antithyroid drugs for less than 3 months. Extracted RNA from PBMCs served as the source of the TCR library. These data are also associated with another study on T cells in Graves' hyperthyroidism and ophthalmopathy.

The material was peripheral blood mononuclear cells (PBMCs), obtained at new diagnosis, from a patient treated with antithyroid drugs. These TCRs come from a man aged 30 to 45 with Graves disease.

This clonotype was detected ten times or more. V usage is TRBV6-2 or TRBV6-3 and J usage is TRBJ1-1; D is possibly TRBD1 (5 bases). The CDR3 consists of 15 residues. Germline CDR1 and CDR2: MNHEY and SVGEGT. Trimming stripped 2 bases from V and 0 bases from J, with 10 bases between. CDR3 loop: CASSYGTAMNTEAFF. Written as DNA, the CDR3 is TGTGCCAGCAGTTACGGGACTGCCATGAACACTGAAGCTTTCTTT.

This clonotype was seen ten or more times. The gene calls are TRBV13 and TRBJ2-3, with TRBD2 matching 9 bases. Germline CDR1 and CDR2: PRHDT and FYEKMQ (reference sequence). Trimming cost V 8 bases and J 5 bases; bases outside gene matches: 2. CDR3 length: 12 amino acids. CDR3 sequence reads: CASETSGDTQYF. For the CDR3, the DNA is TGTGCCAGCGAGACTAGCGGAGATACGCAGTATTTT.

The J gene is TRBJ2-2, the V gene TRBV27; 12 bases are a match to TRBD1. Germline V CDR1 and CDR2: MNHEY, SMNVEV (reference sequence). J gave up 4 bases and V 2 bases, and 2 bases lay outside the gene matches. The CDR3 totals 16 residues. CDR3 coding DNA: TGTGCCAGCAGTTTAGGGGACAGGGGGCGCACCGGGGAGCTGTTTTTT. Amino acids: CASSLGDRGRTGELFF.

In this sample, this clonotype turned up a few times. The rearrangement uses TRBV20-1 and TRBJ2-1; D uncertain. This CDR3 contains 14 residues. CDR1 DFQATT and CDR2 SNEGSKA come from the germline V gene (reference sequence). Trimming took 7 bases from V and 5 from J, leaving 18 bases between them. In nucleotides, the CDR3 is TGCAGTGTTAGTACCTATCCGGACCACAATGAGCAGTTCTTC. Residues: CSVSTYPDHNEQFF.

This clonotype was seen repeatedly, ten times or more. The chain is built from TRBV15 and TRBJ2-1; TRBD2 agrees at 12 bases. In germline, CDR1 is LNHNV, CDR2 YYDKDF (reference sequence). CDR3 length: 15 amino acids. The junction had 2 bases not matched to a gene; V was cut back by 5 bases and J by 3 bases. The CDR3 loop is CATSWGLAGYNEQFF. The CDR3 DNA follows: TGTGCCACCAGCTGGGGACTAGCGGGCTACAATGAGCAGTTCTTC.

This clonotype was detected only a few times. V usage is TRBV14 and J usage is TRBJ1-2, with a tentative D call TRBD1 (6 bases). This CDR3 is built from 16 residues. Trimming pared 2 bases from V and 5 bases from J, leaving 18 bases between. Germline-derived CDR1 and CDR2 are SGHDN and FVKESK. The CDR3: CASSQPRGTTEYGYTF. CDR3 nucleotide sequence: TGTGCCAGCAGCCAACCCCGGGGGACAACGGAATATGGCTACACCTTC.

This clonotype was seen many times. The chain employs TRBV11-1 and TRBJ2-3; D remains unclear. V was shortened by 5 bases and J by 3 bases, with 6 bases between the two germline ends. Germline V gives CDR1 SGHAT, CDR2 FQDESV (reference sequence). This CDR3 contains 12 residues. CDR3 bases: TGTGCCAGCAGCCGTTTAACAGATACGCAGTATTTT. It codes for CASSRLTDTQYF.

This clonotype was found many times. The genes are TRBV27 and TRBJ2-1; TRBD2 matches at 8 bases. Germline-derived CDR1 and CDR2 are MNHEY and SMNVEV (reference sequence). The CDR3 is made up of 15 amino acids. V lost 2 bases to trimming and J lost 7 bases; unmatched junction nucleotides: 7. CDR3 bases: TGTGCCAGCAGTTTAAGCGGGAGATCTGGTAATGAGCAGTTCTTC. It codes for CASSLSGRSGNEQFF.

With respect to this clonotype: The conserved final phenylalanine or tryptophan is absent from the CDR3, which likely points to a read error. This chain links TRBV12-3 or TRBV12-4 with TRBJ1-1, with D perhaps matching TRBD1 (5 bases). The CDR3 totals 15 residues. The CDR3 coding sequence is TGTGCCGGCAGCCCAGAGAGGACATGGAACACTGAAGCTTTCCTT. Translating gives CAGSPERTWNTEAFL.

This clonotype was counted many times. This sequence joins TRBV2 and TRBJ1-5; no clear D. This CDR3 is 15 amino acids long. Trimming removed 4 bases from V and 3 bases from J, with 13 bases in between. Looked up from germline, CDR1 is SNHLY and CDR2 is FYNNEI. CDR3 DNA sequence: TGTGCCAGCAGTGCGAGTGTACAACTCAATCAGCCCCAGCATTTT. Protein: CASSASVQLNQPQHF.

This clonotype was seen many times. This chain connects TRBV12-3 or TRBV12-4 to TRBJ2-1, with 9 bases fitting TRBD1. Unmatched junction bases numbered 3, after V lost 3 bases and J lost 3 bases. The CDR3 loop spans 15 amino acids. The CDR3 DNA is TGTGCCAGCAGTTTCCCGGACAGGGGCTACAATGAGCAGTTCTTC. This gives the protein CASSFPDRGYNEQFF.

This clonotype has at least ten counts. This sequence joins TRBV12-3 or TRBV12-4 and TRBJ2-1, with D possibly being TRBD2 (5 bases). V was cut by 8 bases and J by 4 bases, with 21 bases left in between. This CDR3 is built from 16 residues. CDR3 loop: CASALQWARGYNEQFF. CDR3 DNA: TGTGCCAGCGCCCTCCAATGGGCACGAGGGTACAATGAGCAGTTCTTC.

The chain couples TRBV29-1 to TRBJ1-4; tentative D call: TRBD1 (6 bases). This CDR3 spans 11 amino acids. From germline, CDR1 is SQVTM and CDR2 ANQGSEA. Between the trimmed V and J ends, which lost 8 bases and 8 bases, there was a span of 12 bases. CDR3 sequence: CSYRESEKLFF. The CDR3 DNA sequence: TGCAGCTACAGGGAGTCGGAAAAACTGTTTTTT.

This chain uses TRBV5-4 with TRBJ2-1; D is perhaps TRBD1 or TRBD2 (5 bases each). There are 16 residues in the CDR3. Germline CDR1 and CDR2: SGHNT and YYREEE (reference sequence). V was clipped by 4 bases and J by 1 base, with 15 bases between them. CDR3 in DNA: TGTGCCAGCAGCCAACTGGGACGTGGGTCCTACAATGAGCAGTTCTTC. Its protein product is CASSQLGRGSYNEQFF. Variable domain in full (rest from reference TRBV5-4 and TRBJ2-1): ETGVTQSPTHLIKTRGQQVTLRCSSQSGHNTVSWYQQALGQGPQFIFQYYREEENGRGNFPPRFSGLQFPNYSSELNVNALELDDSALYLCASSQLGRGSYNEQFFGPGTRLTVL.

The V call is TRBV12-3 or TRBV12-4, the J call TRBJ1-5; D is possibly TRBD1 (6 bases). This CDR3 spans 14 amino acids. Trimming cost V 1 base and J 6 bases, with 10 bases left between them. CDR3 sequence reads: CASSLGGRTQPQHF. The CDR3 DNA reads TGTGCCAGCAGTTTAGGGGGGCGCACTCAGCCCCAGCATTTT.

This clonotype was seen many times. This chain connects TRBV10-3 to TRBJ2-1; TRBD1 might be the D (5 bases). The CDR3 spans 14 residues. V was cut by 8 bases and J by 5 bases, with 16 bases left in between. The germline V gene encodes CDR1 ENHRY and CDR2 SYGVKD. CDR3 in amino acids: CAIRARGEDNEQFF. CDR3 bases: TGTGCCATCCGCGCAAGGGGTGAGGACAATGAGCAGTTCTTC.

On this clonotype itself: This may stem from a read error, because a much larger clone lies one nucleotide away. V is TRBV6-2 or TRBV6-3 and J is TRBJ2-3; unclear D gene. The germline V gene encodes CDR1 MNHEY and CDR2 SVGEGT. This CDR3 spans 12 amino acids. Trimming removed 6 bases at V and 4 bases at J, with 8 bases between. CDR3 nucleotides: TGTGCCAGCAGCTCAGATTCAGATACGCAGTATTTT. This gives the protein CASSSDSDTQYF.

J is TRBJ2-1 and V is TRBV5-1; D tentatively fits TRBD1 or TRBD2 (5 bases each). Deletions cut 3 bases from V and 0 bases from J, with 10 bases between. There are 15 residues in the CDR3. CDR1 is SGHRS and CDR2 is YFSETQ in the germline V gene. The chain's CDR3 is CASSSGTFSYNEQFF. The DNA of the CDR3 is TGCGCCAGCAGCTCCGGGACCTTCTCCTACAATGAGCAGTTCTTC.

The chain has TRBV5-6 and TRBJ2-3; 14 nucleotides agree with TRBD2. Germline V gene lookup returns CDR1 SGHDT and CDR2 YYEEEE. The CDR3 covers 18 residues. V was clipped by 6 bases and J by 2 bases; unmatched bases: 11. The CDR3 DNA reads TGTGCCAGCATCACAACCGGGACTAGCGGGGGAAACACAGATACGCAGTATTTT. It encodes CASITTGTSGGNTDTQYF.

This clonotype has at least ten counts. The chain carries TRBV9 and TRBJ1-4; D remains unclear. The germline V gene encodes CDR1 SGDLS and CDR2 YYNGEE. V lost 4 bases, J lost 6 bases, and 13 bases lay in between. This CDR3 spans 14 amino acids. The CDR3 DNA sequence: TGTGCCAGCAGCTCCGGTACTTCCGATGAAAAACTGTTTTTT. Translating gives CASSSGTSDEKLFF.

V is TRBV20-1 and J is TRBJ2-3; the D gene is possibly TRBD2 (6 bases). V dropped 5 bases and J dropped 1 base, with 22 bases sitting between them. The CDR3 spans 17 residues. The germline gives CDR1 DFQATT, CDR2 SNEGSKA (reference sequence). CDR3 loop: CSAPQIVGRRGTDTQYF. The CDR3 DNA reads TGCAGTGCTCCTCAAATCGTTGGGCGGAGGGGCACAGATACGCAGTATTTT.

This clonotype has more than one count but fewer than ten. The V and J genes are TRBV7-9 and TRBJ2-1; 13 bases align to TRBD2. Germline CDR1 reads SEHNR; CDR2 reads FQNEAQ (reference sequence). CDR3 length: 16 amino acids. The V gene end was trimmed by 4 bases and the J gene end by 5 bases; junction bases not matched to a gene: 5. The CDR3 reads CASSSGGLAGNNEQFF. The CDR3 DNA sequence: TGTGCCAGCAGCTCAGGGGGACTAGCGGGGAACAATGAGCAGTTCTTC. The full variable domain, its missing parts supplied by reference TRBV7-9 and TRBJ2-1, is DTGVSQNPRHKITKRGQNVTFRCDPISEHNRLYWYRQTLGQGPEFLTYFQNEAQLEKSRLLSDRFSAERPKGSFSTLEIQRTEQGDSAMYLCASSSGGLAGNNEQFFGPGTRLTVL.

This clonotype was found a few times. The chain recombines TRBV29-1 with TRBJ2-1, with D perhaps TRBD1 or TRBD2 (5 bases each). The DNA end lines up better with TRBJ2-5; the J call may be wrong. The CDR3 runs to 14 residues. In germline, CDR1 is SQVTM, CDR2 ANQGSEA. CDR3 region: CSVEAGTEQETQYF. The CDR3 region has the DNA TGCAGCGTTGAAGCAGGGACGGAGCAAGAGACCCAGTACTTC.

CDR3 amino acids: CASSPQRGYSYEQYF. The CDR3 DNA reads as TGTGCCAGCAGCCCGCAGCGGGGCTACTCCTACGAGCAGTACTTC. This chain connects TRBV7-3 to TRBJ2-7, with TRBD2 matching 7 bases. Germline V gives CDR1 SGHTA, CDR2 FQGTGA. Trimming at V came to 5 bases and at J to 0 bases, leaving 7 bases not matched to a gene. The CDR3 length is 15 residues.

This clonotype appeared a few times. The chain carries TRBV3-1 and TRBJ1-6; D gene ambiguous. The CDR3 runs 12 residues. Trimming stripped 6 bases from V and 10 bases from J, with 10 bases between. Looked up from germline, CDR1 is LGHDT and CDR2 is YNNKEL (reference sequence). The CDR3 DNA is TGTGCCAGCAGTAGGACCGAATCACCCCTCCACTTT. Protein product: CASSRTESPLHF.

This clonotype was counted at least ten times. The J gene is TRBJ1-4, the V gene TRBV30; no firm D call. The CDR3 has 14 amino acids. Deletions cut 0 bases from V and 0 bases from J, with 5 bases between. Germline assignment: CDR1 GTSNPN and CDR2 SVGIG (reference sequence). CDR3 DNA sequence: TGTGCCTGGAGTGTAGCACCAACTAATGAAAAACTGTTTTTT. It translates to CAWSVAPTNEKLFF.

The CDR3 region has the DNA TGTGCCTGGAGTGTACTAGCGGAGCAGCCCCAGCATTTT. Amino acids: CAWSVLAEQPQHF. The rearrangement joins TRBV30 to TRBJ1-5; D gene unclear. Trimming pared 0 bases from V and 7 bases from J, leaving 10 bases between. This CDR3 is built from 13 residues. Germline loops: CDR1 GTSNPN, CDR2 SVGIG (reference sequence).